The present entry profiles one TCR beta chain with its context. Its antigen is undetermined. This sample was included in a study of CD4 T cells in relation to SARS-CoV-2 and coronaviruses. About the research overall: After nine to eleven days of antigen culture, PBMC TCR beta CDR3s were sequenced.

Sequencing was performed with immunoSEQ multiplex PCR; in TCRdb, only in-frame clones are kept and a portion is missing. This table has about 26,000 clones, roughly 80% appearing once. The unexposed donors gave CD4+ T cells in 2011-2018, prior to COVID-19. Isolation of CD4+ T cells took place after nine to ten days in culture. PBMCs were plated at two million per well in IL-2-containing medium. CDR3 length: 13 residues. Germline V gene lookup returns CDR1 SGDLS and CDR2 YYNGEE. Trimming took 5 bases from V and 6 from J; bases not matched to a gene: 3. The TCR comes from a human donor in good health. Sequenced sample: CD4+ T cells from PBMCs, cultured in vitro. This chain uses TRBV9 with TRBJ2-3, with 10 bases matching TRBD2. The DNA of the CDR3 is TGTGCCAGCAGGGCTAGCGGGAGTGATACGCAGTATTTT. Residues: CASRASGSDTQYF. Full variable domain (missing parts from reference TRBV9 and TRBJ2-3): DSGVTQTPKHLITATGQRVTLRCSPRSGDLSVYWYQQSLDQGLQFLIQYYNGEERAKGNILERFSAQQFPDLHSELNLSSLELGDSALYFCASRASGSDTQYFGPGTRLTVL.